This TCR beta chain emerged from a study of T cells in Graves' hyperthyroidism and ophthalmopathy. Looking at the study overall: Any treatment followed the collection of peripheral blood at initial diagnosis.

Ophthalmopathy cases met thresholds of Clinical Activity Score at least 3, NOSPECS grade at least 4 and duration under 3 months. The investigators amplified TCR beta CDR3 regions from RNA transcripts. A first-round RT-PCR of the TCR CDR3 used the HTBI primer set. TCRdb called the multiplex PCR reads again in MiXCR, with one record for every CDR3 protein. Altogether roughly 61,000 distinct CDR3 sequences are present, approximately 57% being singletons, with the ten largest covering about 3.6%. The sequence came from a woman aged 55 to 70 with Graves' ophthalmopathy. The sample comprised blood.

CDR3 nucleotides: TGTGCCAGCAGTGAAACCCCCCCAGATACCTACGAGCAGTACTTC. The encoded protein is CASSETPPDTYEQYF. The chain uses TRBV2 and TRBJ2-7; D is uncertain. Trimming removed 2 bases at V and 2 bases at J, with 13 bases between. CDR1 and CDR2 (germline): SNHLY, FYNNEI. The CDR3 covers 15 residues.